This record covers a single T cell receptor beta chain. The antigen is undetermined. These data come from a study of OX40 agonist ivuxolimab in advanced cancers. General study results and limits: By week 6 at 0.1 to 3.0 mg/kg, blood CD4+ and CD8+ T cells had expanded clonally.

Germline loops: CDR1 LNHDA, CDR2 SQIVND (reference sequence). The V and J ends lost 6 bases and 2 bases, in that order; junction bases with no gene match: 2. The CDR3 has 14 residues. Here immunoSEQ multiplex PCR was the method, and the copy in TCRdb shows in-frame clones only, minus some. The data hold approximately 90,000 clones, with roughly 84% observed a single time. The gene calls are TRBV19 and TRBJ2-1; 9 bases are a match to TRBD2. The sample here was CD4+ or CD8+ T cells sorted from blood, taken in a trial of the OX40 agonist ivuxolimab. The source of this sequence is an adult with an advanced solid tumor such as melanoma, head and neck, liver or kidney cancer. The CDR3 reads CASSGLATYNEQFF. CDR3 DNA: TGTGCCAGTAGCGGACTAGCGACCTACAATGAGCAGTTCTTC.